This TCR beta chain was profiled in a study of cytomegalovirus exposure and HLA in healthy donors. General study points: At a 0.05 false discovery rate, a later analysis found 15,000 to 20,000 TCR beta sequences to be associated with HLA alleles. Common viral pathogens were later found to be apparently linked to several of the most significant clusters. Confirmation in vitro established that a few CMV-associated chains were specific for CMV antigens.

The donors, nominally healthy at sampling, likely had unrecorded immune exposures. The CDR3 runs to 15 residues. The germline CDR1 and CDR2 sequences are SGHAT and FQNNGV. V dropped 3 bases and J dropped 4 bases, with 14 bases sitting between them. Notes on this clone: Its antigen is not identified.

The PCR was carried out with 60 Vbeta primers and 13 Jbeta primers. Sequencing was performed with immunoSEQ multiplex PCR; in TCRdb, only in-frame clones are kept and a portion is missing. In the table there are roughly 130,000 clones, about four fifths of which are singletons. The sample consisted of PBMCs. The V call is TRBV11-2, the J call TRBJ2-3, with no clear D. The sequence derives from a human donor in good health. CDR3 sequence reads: CASSFSGSRSDTQYF. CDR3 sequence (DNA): TGTGCCAGCAGCTTTTCCGGAAGCAGGTCAGATACGCAGTATTTT.